The 21 T cell receptor beta chains listed next were all sequenced from one sample in a study of blood T cell repertoires in COVID-19. Clones were sequenced by immunoSEQ multiplex PCR, and TCRdb holds only the in-frame ones, with some missing. The sample has some 83,000 clones; roughly 88% are singletons. The source material was peripheral blood. These receptors all come from a man in his 60s with acute or convalescent COVID-19.

The chain couples TRBV7-3 to TRBJ1-2, with TRBD1 matching over 9 bases. The ends lost 5 bases at V and 6 bases at J; junction bases unmatched: 4. This CDR3 is 13 amino acids long. Germline values: CDR1 SGHTA, CDR2 FQGTGA. CDR3 coding DNA: TGTGCCAGCAGCCCGACAGGGGGAAATGGCTACACCTTC. It specifies CASSPTGGNGYTF.

This clone was seen a single time. The CDR3 DNA is TGTGCCAGCAGCTCGGGACAGGGTTACACTGAAGCTTTCTTT. It codes for CASSSGQGYTEAFF. The chain employs TRBV5-8 and TRBJ1-1, with TRBD1 identical over 9 bases. The length of the CDR3 is 14 residues. The germline CDR1 and CDR2 sequences are SGHTS and YDEGEE. Losses at the gene ends were 3 bases for V and 3 bases for J; bases not matched to a gene: 3.

The V and J genes are TRBV19 and TRBJ2-5; 12 bases agree with TRBD1. The V gene end was trimmed by 3 bases and the J gene end by 4 bases; junction bases not matched to a gene: 6. The CDR3 covers 16 residues. Germline CDR1 LNHDA, CDR2 SQIVND (reference sequence). DNA for the CDR3: TGTGCCAGTAGTATTCTCGGGACAGGGGGCGTAGAGACCCAGTACTTC. Amino acid sequence: CASSILGTGGVETQYF.

The rearrangement uses TRBV6-5 and TRBJ1-1; D possibly corresponds to TRBD1 (6 bases). Germline V gene data show CDR1 as MNHEY and CDR2 as SVGAGI. Trimming took off 4 bases at V and 1 base at J, with 13 bases between the two ends. The CDR3 sequence is 15 residues long. The CDR3 sequence: CASSSSTGWNTEAFF. CDR3 DNA: TGTGCCAGCAGTTCGTCGACAGGCTGGAACACTGAAGCTTTCTTT.

The J gene is TRBJ2-3, the V gene TRBV6-5, with 8 positions matching TRBD2. Germline V gives CDR1 MNHEY, CDR2 SVGAGI. This CDR3 contains 16 residues. The V and J ends lost 1 base and 4 bases, in that order; junction bases with no gene match: 7. CDR3 amino acids: CASSYLGLGFPDTQYF. CDR3 coding DNA: TGTGCCAGCAGTTACTTGGGACTAGGGTTCCCAGATACGCAGTATTTT.

J is TRBJ1-2 and V is TRBV6-1, with D perhaps TRBD1 (6 bases). Germline V lookup: CDR1 MNHNS, CDR2 SASEGT. The CDR3 runs 14 residues. Trimming stripped 3 bases from V and 2 bases from J, with 10 bases between. The CDR3 DNA is TGTGCCAGCAGTGATACAGACAGGAACTATGGCTACACCTTC. It translates to CASSDTDRNYGYTF.

This clone was seen once. The CDR3 loop is CASTPGGNEQFF. CDR3 in DNA: TGTGCCAGTACCCCAGGGGGCAATGAGCAGTTCTTC. This chain connects TRBV19 to TRBJ2-1; 7 nucleotides match TRBD1. The CDR3 contains 12 residues. Unmatched junction bases numbered 3, after V lost 7 bases and J lost 6 bases. The germline gives CDR1 LNHDA, CDR2 SQIVND (reference sequence).

The gene calls are TRBV19 and TRBJ2-4, with TRBD1 identical over 11 bases. Germline CDR1 LNHDA, CDR2 SQIVND (reference sequence). J gave up 8 bases and V 10 bases, and 7 bases lay outside the gene matches. The CDR3 consists of 13 residues. In DNA, the CDR3 is TGTGCCACCACAGGACAGGGGGCTTACATTCAGTACTTC. This sequence encodes CATTGQGAYIQYF.

The gene calls are TRBV7-2 and TRBJ1-5, with D tentatively TRBD1 (6 bases). Per the germline V gene, CDR1 is SGHTA and CDR2 is FQGNSA. V gave up 3 bases and J gave up 4 bases, with 10 bases separating them. The CDR3 sequence is 14 residues long. Here the CDR3 reads CASSLDSRNQPQHF. CDR3 sequence (DNA): TGTGCCAGCAGCTTGGACAGCCGGAATCAGCCCCAGCATTTT. Together with reference TRBV7-2 and TRBJ1-5, the CDR3 gives the full variable domain: GAGVSQSPSNKVTEKGKDVELRCDPISGHTALYWYRQSLGQGLEFLIYFQGNSAPDKSGLPSDRFSAERTGGSVSTLTIQRTQQEDSAVYLCASSLDSRNQPQHFGDGTRLSIL.

The gene calls are TRBV7-8 and TRBJ1-1; possibly TRBD1 for D (6 bases). The ends were cut back, 4 bases at V and 3 bases at J, with 12 bases in the middle. CDR3 length: 14 residues. The germline V gene has CDR1 SGHVS and CDR2 FQNEAQ. The CDR3 sequence is CASSYGRGYTEAFF. The DNA of the CDR3 is TGTGCCAGCAGCTACGGCAGGGGTTACACTGAAGCTTTCTTT.

V and J are TRBV18 and TRBJ1-2; D is uncertain. The CDR3 covers 15 residues. V lost 3 bases and J 2 bases, leaving 13 bases between the germline ends. Germline CDR1 and CDR2: KGHSH and LQKENI. Written as DNA, the CDR3 is TGTGCCAGCTCACCGTCCAACCAGAAAAACTATGGCTACACCTTC. Protein sequence: CASSPSNQKNYGYTF.

This chain connects TRBV6-5 to TRBJ2-6; no clear D. CDR3 length: 12 amino acids. The V gene's germline CDR1 is MNHEY and CDR2 SVGAGI. Trimming took 7 bases from V and 2 from J, leaving 3 bases between them. CDR3 bases: TGTGCCAGCACAACTGGGGCCAACGTCCTGACTTTC. Protein sequence: CASTTGANVLTF.

The chain has TRBV3-1 (or the pseudogene TRBV3-2) and TRBJ1-4, with TRBD1 identical over 7 bases. CDR3 length equals 11 residues. Germline values: CDR1 LGHDT, CDR2 YNNKEL (reference sequence). The trim removed 5 bases at V and 14 bases at J, leaving 5 bases unmatched. The CDR3 loop reads CASSNRDSLFF. Here the CDR3 DNA reads TGTGCCAGCAGCAACCGGGACAGCCTGTTTTTT.

This chain uses TRBV7-2 with TRBJ2-5; D not resolved. V was trimmed by 1 base and J by 5 bases, leaving 11 bases between them. This CDR3 is built from 14 residues. In germline, CDR1 is SGHTA, CDR2 FQGNSA. CDR3 DNA sequence: TGTGCCAGCAGCTTAGGAACGGCGGCGGAGACCCAGTACTTC. This translates into CASSLGTAAETQYF. Supplemented by reference TRBV7-2 and TRBJ2-5, the full variable domain reads GAGVSQSPSNKVTEKGKDVELRCDPISGHTALYWYRQSLGQGLEFLIYFQGNSAPDKSGLPSDRFSAERTGGSVSTLTIQRTQQEDSAVYLCASSLGTAAETQYFGPGTRLLVL.

CDR3 DNA sequence: TGTGCCAGCAGCCCGATAGGGACTAGCGGGACCAACAATGAGCAGTTCTTC. This encodes CASSPIGTSGTNNEQFF. The genes are TRBV3-1 (or the pseudogene TRBV3-2) and TRBJ2-1, with 13 bases identical to TRBD2. Germline loops: CDR1 LGHDT, CDR2 YNNKEL (reference sequence). V was pared by 4 bases and J by 5 bases, with 8 bases of the junction left unmatched. The CDR3 length is 17 residues.

The chain employs TRBV3-1 (or the pseudogene TRBV3-2) and TRBJ1-2; no firm D call. V lost 4 bases and J lost 4, with 7 bases in between. The CDR3 has 12 amino acids. Germline values: CDR1 LGHDT, CDR2 YNNKEL (reference sequence). CDR3 nucleotides: TGTGCCAGCAGCCCGGCGGCCTATGGCTACACCTTC. The encoded protein is CASSPAAYGYTF.

The J gene is TRBJ1-1, the V gene TRBV21-1. TRBV21-1 represents a pseudogene. CDR3 size: 17 residues. The CDR3 sequence: CASSKLPRRGYFAEAFF. The CDR3 DNA follows: TGTGCCAGCAGCAAATTACCTCGGCGGGGATATTTCGCTGAAGCTTTCTTT.

V is TRBV11-2 and J is TRBJ2-3, with 7 positions matching TRBD2. V was pared by 5 bases and J by 4 bases, with 9 bases of the junction left unmatched. Germline CDR1 reads SGHAT; CDR2 reads FQNNGV. The CDR3 is 15 amino acids. The CDR3 loop reads CASSVKAGLADTQYF. The CDR3 DNA follows: TGTGCCAGCAGCGTTAAAGCGGGATTGGCAGATACGCAGTATTTT.

This rearrangement joins TRBV10-1 to TRBJ2-2; D perhaps matches TRBD1 (6 bases). Trimming took off 7 bases at V and 4 bases at J, with 10 bases between the two ends. The CDR3 runs 13 residues. Looked up from germline, CDR1 is WNHNN and CDR2 is SYGVQD (reference sequence). CDR3 nucleotides: TGCGCCAGCATGGGCAGGGGCACCGGGGAGCTGTTTTTT. This sequence encodes CASMGRGTGELFF.

The J gene is TRBJ2-2, the V gene TRBV10-1; 9 bases agree with TRBD1. J lost 2 bases, V lost 6 bases, and 4 bases had no gene match. This CDR3 spans 15 amino acids. From germline, CDR1 is WNHNN and CDR2 SYGVQD (reference sequence). In DNA form, the CDR3 reads TGCGCCAGCAGACCGGACAGGGGAAACACCGGGGAGCTGTTTTTT. Translating it yields CASRPDRGNTGELFF.

J is TRBJ1-1 and V is TRBV2; 7 bases match TRBD1. V dropped 6 bases and J dropped 0; count of bases not matched to a gene: 10. This CDR3 has 16 residues. CDR1 is SNHLY, CDR2 FYNNEI, per germline. CDR3 in DNA: TGTGCCAGCAGGGGGCCGGGACAGCTCATGAACACTGAAGCTTTCTTT. Amino acid sequence: CASRGPGQLMNTEAFF.